The 13 T cell receptor beta chains below come from one sample, sequenced in a study of T cell changes during pregnancy in multiple sclerosis. The protocol was immunoSEQ multiplex PCR, while the TCRdb copy is restricted to in-frame clones and leaves out a portion. The profile covers around 30,000 clones, with more than 85% appearing a single time and 0.4% to 0.55% taken by the ten largest. Sequencing used CD4+ T cells from peripheral blood mononuclear cells, obtained after pregnancy. The receptors come from a female donor with multiple sclerosis, enrolled in a pregnancy study.

The chain combines TRBV5-1 with TRBJ2-3, with D perhaps TRBD2 (6 bases). The CDR3 contains 14 residues. The germline CDR1 and CDR2 sequences are SGHRS and YFSETQ. V shed 4 bases and J shed 4 bases, with 13 bases lying between them. CDR3 amino acids: CASSRNGEADTQYF. The DNA of the CDR3 is TGCGCCAGCAGCCGAAATGGGGAGGCAGATACGCAGTATTTT.

V usage is TRBV6-5 and J usage is TRBJ1-1; D is unclear. CDR1 and CDR2 (germline): MNHEY, SVGAGI. This CDR3 has 12 residues. Trimming took off 4 bases at V and 7 bases at J, with 10 bases between the two ends. The CDR3: CASSSRLFEAFF. The DNA of the CDR3 is TGTGCCAGCAGTTCTCGACTTTTTGAAGCTTTCTTT.

The chain uses TRBV27 and TRBJ2-7, with 7 bases lining up with TRBD2. Trimming removed 4 bases from V and 4 bases from J; junction bases left unmatched: 13. This CDR3 spans 16 amino acids. Germline V gene lookup returns CDR1 MNHEY and CDR2 SMNVEV (reference sequence). The CDR3, as DNA: TGTGCCAGCAGTTCGCGCGGGAGATTAAAGGCGTACGAGCAGTACTTC. Protein: CASSSRGRLKAYEQYF.

The rearrangement joins TRBV19 to TRBJ1-1; no definite D call. This CDR3 spans 15 amino acids. V was trimmed by 4 bases and J by 1 base, leaving 13 bases between them. Germline V gene data show CDR1 as LNHDA and CDR2 as SQIVND (reference sequence). CDR3 sequence (DNA): TGTGCCAGTAGTAGCCTCCCGGGGAAGAACACTGAAGCTTTCTTT. It yields the protein CASSSLPGKNTEAFF.

V and J are TRBV7-9 and TRBJ1-2; D gene uncertain. The CDR3 is 13 residues long. Germline values: CDR1 SEHNR, CDR2 FQNEAQ (reference sequence). The V end was cut by 1 base, the J end by 3 bases, with 6 bases between. The CDR3 loop is CASSLVADYGYTF. The DNA of the CDR3 is TGTGCCAGCAGCTTAGTTGCGGACTATGGCTACACCTTC.

V and J are TRBV11-2 and TRBJ2-1, with TRBD2 matching over 9 bases. V trimming: 4 bases; J trimming: 4 bases; junction bases outside the gene matches: 8. CDR1 and CDR2 (germline): SGHAT, FQNNGV. The CDR3 contains 16 residues. CDR3 nucleotides: TGTGCCAGCAGCTCTAACCAGCGGGGGGCTTACAATGAGCAGTTCTTC. It is translated as CASSSNQRGAYNEQFF.

V gene TRBV11-2 combines with J gene TRBJ2-1; 9 nucleotides agree with TRBD2. Germline trimming cut 6 bases from V and 7 bases from J; bases unmatched to any gene: 13. The CDR3 totals 16 residues. Germline V gene sequence: CDR1 SGHAT, CDR2 FQNNGV. This chain's CDR3 is CASRRPGLARWNEQFF. The CDR3 nucleotides are TGTGCCAGCAGGCGACCGGGACTAGCTCGTTGGAATGAGCAGTTCTTC.

This clone occurred once. The chain couples TRBV30 to TRBJ1-3, with 8 bases lining up with TRBD1. Per germline, CDR1 GTSNPN and CDR2 SVGIG (reference sequence). V trimming: 5 bases; J trimming: 3 bases; junction bases outside the gene matches: 9. The CDR3 length is 15 residues. CDR3 sequence reads: CAWGPQGAFGNTIYF. CDR3 nucleotide sequence: TGTGCCTGGGGCCCCCAGGGGGCATTTGGAAACACCATATATTTT.

The V gene is TRBV19, the J gene TRBJ1-1, with D unclear. V was trimmed by 1 base and J by 1 base, leaving 7 bases between them. Germline V gene data show CDR1 as LNHDA and CDR2 as SQIVND (reference sequence). The CDR3 consists of 14 residues. The CDR3 spells CASSIVLRNTEAFF. CDR3 nucleotides: TGTGCCAGTAGTATAGTACTGCGGAACACTGAAGCTTTCTTT.

V and J are TRBV7-9 and TRBJ1-1, with 12 bases aligning to TRBD1. With 4 bases clipped from V and 2 bases from J, the junction kept 5 bases outside the gene matches. CDR1 is SEHNR, CDR2 FQNEAQ, per germline (reference sequence). The CDR3 is 16 residues long. The CDR3 DNA sequence: TGTGCCAGCAGCTCACCGGGACAGGGGGCAAACACTGAAGCTTTCTTT. Its protein product is CASSSPGQGANTEAFF.

The chain uses TRBV6-1 and TRBJ2-6; D might be TRBD1 (5 bases). V was clipped by 4 bases and J by 2 bases, with 12 bases between them. Germline assignment: CDR1 MNHNS and CDR2 SASEGT. The CDR3 spans 16 residues. DNA for the CDR3: TGTGCCAGCAGTGGGCAGGGCGGAGCTGGGGCCAACGTCCTGACTTTC. It specifies CASSGQGGAGANVLTF.

This chain connects TRBV6-5 to TRBJ1-1, with D unresolved. CDR1 is MNHEY and CDR2 is SVGAGI in the germline V gene. The CDR3 totals 14 residues. The V end lost 8 bases, the J end lost 1 base, and 14 bases lay between the germline ends. In nucleotides, the CDR3 is TGTGCCAGCTCAATTGAAGCTTCGAACACTGAAGCTTTCTTT. This sequence encodes CASSIEASNTEAFF.

The genes are TRBV5-4 and TRBJ1-1; D possibly corresponds to TRBD1 (6 bases). The CDR3 sequence is 16 residues long. The V and J ends lost 2 bases and 2 bases respectively, with 16 bases between them. CDR1 is SGHNT, CDR2 YYREEE, per germline (reference sequence). CDR3 DNA sequence: TGTGCCAGCAGCTTAGATCATGGACAGATAAACACTGAAGCTTTCTTT. Protein product: CASSLDHGQINTEAFF.